The present T cell receptor beta chain was sequenced within a study of blood T cells in healthy people across ages. From germline, CDR1 is DFQATT and CDR2 SNEGSKA (reference sequence). This CDR3 comprises 14 residues. Unmatched junction bases numbered 8, after V lost 7 bases and J lost 2 bases. For the second PCR, which ran for about 6 to 11 cycles, a sample-barcoded 5' primer and a J-beta primer mix were used. TCRdb passed the 5' RACE reads through MiXCR, listing each CDR3 protein once. Of 1.5 million or so distinct CDR3 sequences in the sample, about 42% are singletons; the top ten hold over 3.5%. The source of this sequence is a woman between 18 and 30 years old in good health. The material sequenced was blood. The V and J genes are TRBV20-1 and TRBJ2-1; TRBD1 agrees at 7 bases. The chain's CDR3 is CSVQQGNPYNEQFF. The CDR3 coding sequence is TGCAGTGTCCAACAGGGGAACCCCTACAATGAGCAGTTCTTC.